Listed here are 32 T cell receptor beta chains from one sample, sequenced in a study of T cell clonotyping in hematopoietic cell transplantation. Sequencing was performed with immunoSEQ multiplex PCR; in TCRdb, only in-frame clones are kept and a portion is missing. Among 40,000 to 45,000 clones listed, less than 95% were seen once. The sequenced sample consisted of peripheral blood mononuclear cells. Receptors originate from a woman between 50 and 59 years old in good health. Some clones in this sample may be carry-over from other donors' samples.

J is TRBJ1-1 and V is TRBV7-2; D uncertain. CDR3 length equals 13 residues. Deletions cut 3 bases from V and 0 bases from J, with 5 bases between. Germline V gene sequence: CDR1 SGHTA, CDR2 FQGNSA. The CDR3 sequence is CASSLSLNTEAFF. In nucleotides, the CDR3 is TGTGCCAGCAGCTTGTCACTGAACACTGAAGCTTTCTTT.

The V and J genes are TRBV4-1 and TRBJ2-1; D is tentatively TRBD1 or TRBD2 (5 bases each). The CDR3 has 13 residues. Germline CDR1 is MGHRA and CDR2 is YSYEKL. V shed 4 bases and J shed 10 bases, with 14 bases lying between them. The CDR3 sequence is CASSPRWDREQFF. The DNA for the CDR3 is TGCGCCAGCAGCCCACGGTGGGACCGGGAGCAGTTCTTC.

For the CDR3, the DNA is TGTGCCAGCCAGAATTTGGGGGGGACTGAAGCTTTCTTT. It is translated as CASQNLGGTEAFF. This chain joins TRBV14 and TRBJ1-1; TRBD1 might be the D (5 bases). The V end was cut by 8 bases, the J end by 5 bases, with 15 bases between. The V gene's germline CDR1 is SGHDN and CDR2 FVKESK. The CDR3 is made up of 13 amino acids. The full variable domain, in which reference TRBV14 and TRBJ1-1 provide the parts outside the CDR3, is EAGVTQFPSHSVIEKGQTVTLRCDPISGHDNLYWYRRVMGKEIKFLLHFVKESKQDESGMPNNRFLAERTGGTYSTLKVQPAELEDSGVYFCASQNLGGTEAFFGQGTRLTVV.

The J gene is TRBJ1-1, the V gene TRBV9; TRBD1 is a possible D gene (5 bases). There are 14 residues in the CDR3. V lost 3 bases to trimming and J lost 1 base, with 10 bases between them. Germline CDR1 SGDLS, CDR2 YYNGEE. Written as DNA, the CDR3 is TGTGCCAGCAGCGCGTCGGGACCGAACACTGAAGCTTTCTTT. Its protein product is CASSASGPNTEAFF.

V and J are TRBV6-1 and TRBJ1-2, with D unresolved. Germline-derived CDR1 and CDR2 are MNHNS and SASEGT. Trimming took 5 bases from V and 2 from J, leaving 9 bases between them. The CDR3 extends over 13 amino acids. In nucleotides, the CDR3 is TGTGCCAGCAGTCCAGACACCAACTATGGCTACACCTTC. This encodes CASSPDTNYGYTF.

Here the CDR3 reads CASSFGGNSPLHF. CDR3 DNA sequence: TGTGCCAGCAGTTTCGGCGGGAATTCACCCCTCCACTTT. The chain has TRBV27 and TRBJ1-6; D call uncertain. Trimming removed 3 bases from V and 7 bases from J, with 7 bases in between. Germline V CDR1 and CDR2: MNHEY, SMNVEV (reference sequence). There are 13 residues in the CDR3.

The chain couples TRBV6-1 to TRBJ2-1; D may be TRBD2 (5 bases). CDR1 is MNHNS, CDR2 SASEGT, per germline. The germline V and J ends were trimmed by 4 bases and 7 bases, with 14 bases remaining between them. The CDR3 runs to 14 residues. CDR3 sequence: CASSGEKVLNEQFF. The CDR3 coding sequence is TGTGCCAGCAGTGGGGAGAAGGTTTTAAATGAGCAGTTCTTC.

This rearrangement joins TRBV5-1 to TRBJ2-2, with 7 bases identical to TRBD1. The length of the CDR3 is 16 residues. With 2 bases clipped from V and 3 bases from J, the junction kept 7 bases outside the gene matches. Germline CDR1 and CDR2: SGHRS and YFSETQ. In DNA, the CDR3 is TGCGCCAGCAGCTTCCTACAGGGGAGAGACACCGGGGAGCTGTTTTTT. Encoded protein: CASSFLQGRDTGELFF.

This clone was observed a handful of times. V is TRBV6-6 and J is TRBJ1-5; 7 bases align to TRBD1. V lost 6 bases and J lost 4; bases outside the gene matches: 0. Germline-derived CDR1 and CDR2 are MNHNY and SVGAGI (reference sequence). The CDR3 covers 12 residues. This CDR3 is CASRTGNQPQHF. In nucleotides, the CDR3 is TGTGCCAGCAGGACAGGGAATCAGCCCCAGCATTTT.

The chain combines TRBV19 with TRBJ2-7; D might be TRBD2 (6 bases). The CDR3 has 12 amino acids. Germline CDR1 LNHDA, CDR2 SQIVND (reference sequence). With 0 bases removed from V and 7 bases from J, the gap between germline ends came to 7 bases. CDR3 protein: CASSIEGGEQYF. CDR3 DNA: TGTGCCAGTAGTATAGAGGGGGGTGAGCAGTACTTC.

In this sample, this clone turned up once. In DNA, the CDR3 is TGTGCCAGCAGTACTAAGGAAGGGATTAGCGAAAAACTGTTTTTT. It translates to CASSTKEGISEKLFF. The V call is TRBV5-6, the J call TRBJ1-4; D is unclear. The CDR3 has 15 amino acids. The V end was cut by 5 bases, the J end by 8 bases, with 19 bases between. The germline gives CDR1 SGHDT, CDR2 YYEEEE.

This clone was seen a single time. In DNA form, the CDR3 reads TGTGCCAGCAGGCCGCCGGGGCGGGGGGGCCTCGATGAGCAGTTCTTC. It codes for CASRPPGRGGLDEQFF. The V gene is TRBV7-2, the J gene TRBJ2-1, with 9 bases lining up with TRBD2. J lost 8 bases, V lost 6 bases, and 14 bases had no gene match. Germline V gene data show CDR1 as SGHTA and CDR2 as FQGNSA. CDR3 length: 16 residues.

The genes are TRBV4-2 and TRBJ1-3; D is ambiguous. The germline CDR1 and CDR2 sequences are LGHNA and YNFKEQ. The V and J ends lost 1 base and 1 base respectively, with 5 bases between them. The CDR3 contains 14 residues. The CDR3 nucleotides read TGTGCCAGCAGCCAAGGAGAATCTGGAAACACCATATATTTT. Its translation is CASSQGESGNTIYF.

The chain links TRBV5-1 to TRBJ1-3; 7 positions match TRBD1. With 3 bases clipped from V and 0 bases from J, the junction kept 6 bases outside the gene matches. This CDR3 has 16 residues. Germline V CDR1 and CDR2: SGHRS, YFSETQ. The CDR3 bases are TGCGCCAGCAGCTCCGGGACAGTGAACTCTGGAAACACCATATATTTT. Its protein is CASSSGTVNSGNTIYF.

This clone was detected once. The chain has TRBV4-2 and TRBJ1-4; the D gene is possibly TRBD1 (6 bases). The V and J ends lost 0 bases and 0 bases respectively, with 8 bases between them. Germline values: CDR1 LGHNA, CDR2 YNFKEQ. This CDR3 contains 16 residues. The CDR3 coding sequence is TGTGCCAGCAGCCAAGAGGGGGCGGCAACTAATGAAAAACTGTTTTTT. Translation gives CASSQEGAATNEKLFF.

The chain carries TRBV6-5 and TRBJ1-1, with 8 positions matching TRBD1. The CDR3 is made up of 13 amino acids. V lost 5 bases, J lost 3 bases, and 2 bases stayed unmatched. Looked up from germline, CDR1 is MNHEY and CDR2 is SVGAGI. CDR3: CASSQGADTEAFF. The CDR3, as DNA: TGTGCCAGCAGTCAGGGGGCTGACACTGAAGCTTTCTTT.

The CDR3 DNA reads as TGTGCCAGCAGCTCCTCAAACTATGGCTACACCTTC. Amino acid sequence: CASSSSNYGYTF. The chain couples TRBV5-4 to TRBJ1-2, with D unresolved. Between the trimmed V and J ends, which lost 3 bases and 2 bases, there was a span of 5 bases. The CDR3 loop spans 12 amino acids. Germline CDR1 SGHNT, CDR2 YYREEE (reference sequence).

The chain joins TRBV6-5 to TRBJ2-3; D remains ambiguous. Per germline, CDR1 MNHEY and CDR2 SVGAGI. The CDR3 has 14 residues. Trimming removed 6 bases at V and 8 bases at J, with 18 bases between. Here the CDR3 DNA reads TGTGCCAGCAGGCCCCCCGGACCTATGGGTACGCAGTATTTT. Its translation: CASRPPGPMGTQYF.

V and J are TRBV6-4 and TRBJ2-2; D is uncertain. This CDR3 spans 13 amino acids. The germline V and J ends were trimmed by 0 bases and 4 bases, with 3 bases remaining between them. Germline loops: CDR1 MRHNA, CDR2 SNTAGT. The CDR3 loop is CASSDSGTGELFF. CDR3 in DNA: TGTGCCAGCAGTGACTCAGGCACCGGGGAGCTGTTTTTT.

The chain recombines TRBV19 with TRBJ2-5, with D possibly being TRBD1 (5 bases). Germline loops: CDR1 LNHDA, CDR2 SQIVND (reference sequence). The CDR3 is 14 amino acids. The ends were cut back, 3 bases at V and 1 base at J, with 9 bases in the middle. This CDR3 is CASSINRLQETQYF. The CDR3 DNA sequence: TGTGCCAGTAGTATCAACAGGCTCCAAGAGACCCAGTACTTC.

The J gene is TRBJ2-7, the V gene TRBV28, with TRBD2 matching over 8 bases. The length of the CDR3 is 15 residues. J gave up 7 bases and V 5 bases, and 13 bases lay outside the gene matches. Germline V gene sequence: CDR1 MDHEN, CDR2 SYDVKM. CDR3 DNA sequence: TGTGCCAGCAGTCCCTCGGGGGGGGGAGCTTGGGAGCAGTACTTC. Protein product: CASSPSGGGAWEQYF.

The chain is built from TRBV7-2 and TRBJ1-5; 7 bases are shared with TRBD1. Germline assignment: CDR1 SGHTA and CDR2 FQGNSA. CDR3 size: 14 residues. V dropped 4 bases and J dropped 7; count of bases not matched to a gene: 7. The CDR3: CASSSTGNGQPQHF. The CDR3 bases are TGTGCCAGCAGCTCGACAGGGAACGGACAGCCCCAGCATTTT.

CDR3 in DNA: TGTGCCAGTAGTATTGGTACAGGGGGTTTGGGTGAAAAACTGTTTTTT. Encoded protein: CASSIGTGGLGEKLFF. V usage is TRBV19 and J usage is TRBJ1-4, with 8 nucleotides matching TRBD1. The V gene end was trimmed by 3 bases and the J gene end by 7 bases; junction bases not matched to a gene: 10. This CDR3 has 16 amino acids. Germline assignment: CDR1 LNHDA and CDR2 SQIVND (reference sequence).

This chain joins TRBV5-1 and TRBJ1-4, with no clear D. Germline-derived CDR1 and CDR2 are SGHRS and YFSETQ. The V gene lost 0 bases and the J gene lost 3 bases, with 6 bases spanning the gap. The CDR3 consists of 14 residues. The CDR3 protein is CASSLAGANEKLFF. Written as DNA, the CDR3 is TGCGCCAGCAGCTTGGCCGGGGCTAATGAAAAACTGTTTTTT. Based on the CDR3 plus reference TRBV5-1 and TRBJ1-4, the full variable domain is KAGVTQTPRYLIKTRGQQVTLSCSPISGHRSVSWYQQTPGQGLQFLFEYFSETQRNKGNFPGRFSGRQFSNSRSEMNVSTLELGDSALYLCASSLAGANEKLFFGSGTQLSVL.

The chain couples TRBV19 to TRBJ2-3; tentatively, D is TRBD2 (6 bases). Deletions cut 1 base from V and 3 bases from J, with 11 bases between. The CDR3 extends over 15 amino acids. CDR1 LNHDA and CDR2 SQIVND come from the germline V gene (reference sequence). The CDR3 spells CASSIASASTDTQYF. CDR3 coding DNA: TGTGCCAGTAGTATAGCTAGCGCCTCGACAGATACGCAGTATTTT.

This chain links TRBV27 with TRBJ2-2; 10 nucleotides line up with TRBD2. This CDR3 comprises 16 residues. CDR1 and CDR2 (germline): MNHEY, SMNVEV (reference sequence). V shed 5 bases and J 2 bases; nucleotides not matched to a gene: 5. The DNA for the CDR3 is TGTGCCAGCAGTAGGCTAGCGGGGGATAACACCGGGGAGCTGTTTTTT. Translated, it gives CASSRLAGDNTGELFF.

This chain links TRBV30 with TRBJ1-4; 10 nucleotides align to TRBD1. The CDR3 loop spans 16 amino acids. Trimming removed 2 bases from V and 6 bases from J; junction bases left unmatched: 9. Germline-derived CDR1 and CDR2 are GTSNPN and SVGIG (reference sequence). CDR3 amino acids: CAWSPSRDRGYEKLFF. For the CDR3, the DNA is TGTGCCTGGAGTCCAAGCCGGGACAGGGGATATGAAAAACTGTTTTTT.

The table lists this clone with a count of one. The V gene is TRBV7-9, the J gene TRBJ1-6, with a tentative D call TRBD1 (5 bases). Trimming removed 5 bases at V and 7 bases at J, with 15 bases between. Per the germline V gene, CDR1 is SEHNR and CDR2 is FQNEAQ (reference sequence). The CDR3 contains 15 residues. The CDR3 bases are TGTGCCAGCAGCCCAACCCGGGCAGGGAATTCACCCCTCCACTTT. Its translation is CASSPTRAGNSPLHF.

This clone was seen a single time. The sample contains more than one DNA sequence encoding this CDR3. This chain links TRBV20-1 with TRBJ2-7, with a possible D match to TRBD2 (5 bases). The CDR3 contains 10 residues. Trimming took 6 bases from V and 2 from J, leaving 5 bases between them. In germline, CDR1 is DFQATT, CDR2 SNEGSKA (reference sequence). The CDR3 here is CSAGAYEQYF. The CDR3 DNA follows: TGCAGTGCCGGGGCCTACGAGCAGTACTTC.

This chain links TRBV28 with TRBJ1-1; TRBD1 is a possible D gene (5 bases). CDR3 length equals 18 residues. The V gene's germline CDR1 is MDHEN and CDR2 SYDVKM. Trimming removed 2 bases at V and 7 bases at J, with 26 bases between. The CDR3 protein is CASSLGAGVVGGRNEAFF. The CDR3 DNA is TGTGCCAGCAGTTTAGGGGCCGGAGTGGTGGGGGGACGTAATGAAGCTTTCTTT.

The rearrangement uses TRBV19 and TRBJ2-2; 7 bases agree with TRBD1. V lost 6 bases and J lost 2; bases outside the gene matches: 3. There are 14 residues in the CDR3. The germline gives CDR1 LNHDA, CDR2 SQIVND (reference sequence). The DNA of the CDR3 is TGTGCCAGTAGGGGACAGATAAACACCGGGGAGCTGTTTTTT. This codes for CASRGQINTGELFF.

Concerning this clone: Other DNA sequences in the same sample also yield this CDR3. The genes are TRBV5-1 and TRBJ2-7, with 11 bases aligning to TRBD1. The CDR3 length is 15 residues. The V and J ends lost 4 bases and 4 bases, in that order; junction bases with no gene match: 7. Germline values: CDR1 SGHRS, CDR2 YFSETQ. The CDR3 nucleotides read TGCGCCAGCAGCATTTCCGGGACAGGGGGTTACGAGCAGTACTTC. It codes for CASSISGTGGYEQYF.